Below are 27 T cell receptor beta chains sequenced from a single sample in a study of beta chain features in type 1 diabetes. Sequencing targeted expressed TCRB transcripts, as all isolated RNA had been reverse transcribed. Assay used: immunoSEQ multiplex PCR; TCRdb lists only in-frame clones, some missing. The sample includes more than 350,000 clones, approximately 10% of them seen just once. Sequencing used naive CD4+ T cells from blood. The receptor set was obtained from a young woman in good health.

This clone was recorded a few times. V and J are TRBV27 and TRBJ2-7; TRBD2 is a possible D gene (6 bases). Germline V CDR1 and CDR2: MNHEY, SMNVEV (reference sequence). CDR3 length: 16 amino acids. Between the trimmed V and J ends, which lost 5 bases and 0 bases, there was a span of 17 bases. The CDR3 sequence is CASSPELGTYSYEQYF. The DNA of the CDR3 is TGTGCCAGCAGTCCAGAGCTAGGGACTTACTCCTACGAGCAGTACTTC.

This clone was counted between two and nine times. V and J are TRBV4-3 and TRBJ1-1, with D possibly being TRBD1 (5 bases). This CDR3 spans 15 amino acids. Trimming shortened V by 1 base and J by 5 bases, and 14 bases separated the two germline ends. Germline V gene lookup returns CDR1 LGHNA and CDR2 YSLEER. This chain's CDR3 is CASSQVNRLGTEAFF. The CDR3 nucleotides are TGCGCCAGCAGCCAAGTAAACAGGCTGGGGACTGAAGCTTTCTTT.

The CDR3 loop is CASSAETGQGITFF. The DNA for the CDR3 is TGTGCCAGCAGCGCCGAGACGGGACAGGGGATAACTTTCTTT. The V gene is TRBV9, the J gene TRBJ1-1, with 10 bases lining up with TRBD1. The CDR3 sequence is 14 residues long. Germline V lookup: CDR1 SGDLS, CDR2 YYNGEE. With 3 bases clipped from V and 12 bases from J, the junction kept 11 bases outside the gene matches.

This clone was detected a few times. This chain links TRBV2 with TRBJ1-3; weak D call: TRBD1 (5 bases). V was pared by 0 bases and J by 4 bases, with 10 bases between. CDR1 and CDR2 (germline): SNHLY, FYNNEI. The CDR3 consists of 15 residues. This chain's CDR3 is CASSEAGTAGNTIYF. In DNA, the CDR3 is TGTGCCAGCAGTGAAGCCGGGACCGCCGGAAACACCATATATTTT.

V and J are TRBV9 and TRBJ1-1, with D unclear. The CDR3 has 14 residues. Trimming left V 2 bases short and J 1 base short, with 9 bases between. From germline, CDR1 is SGDLS and CDR2 YYNGEE. For the CDR3, the DNA is TGTGCCAGCAGCGTCAGGTTGGAGAACACTGAAGCTTTCTTT. Encoded protein: CASSVRLENTEAFF.

The rearrangement uses TRBV10-3 and TRBJ2-1, with 7 bases aligning to TRBD1. The CDR3 length is 13 residues. Germline loops: CDR1 ENHRY, CDR2 SYGVKD. V lost 8 bases and J lost 9; bases outside the gene matches: 10. The CDR3 DNA reads TGTGCCATCGGGTCACAGGGGAGTGCTGAGCAGTTCTTC. Amino acid sequence: CAIGSQGSAEQFF.

The chain has TRBV25-1 and TRBJ2-5, with D perhaps TRBD1 (6 bases). The ends were cut back, 6 bases at V and 4 bases at J, with 15 bases in the middle. The CDR3 is 14 amino acids. Germline values: CDR1 MGHDK, CDR2 SYGVNS. The CDR3 sequence: CASSGTHRVETQYF. The DNA for the CDR3 is TGTGCCAGCAGCGGTACTCACAGGGTAGAGACCCAGTACTTC.

In its sample, this clone was seen a few times. This chain connects TRBV2 to TRBJ2-5, with D perhaps TRBD1 (5 bases). The CDR3 has 13 amino acids. Trimming took 3 bases from V and 9 from J, leaving 14 bases between them. Germline V lookup: CDR1 SNHLY, CDR2 FYNNEI. The CDR3 bases are TGTGCCAGCAGTGACTGGGGCTCATCGGCCCAGTACTTC. This gives the protein CASSDWGSSAQYF.

The gene calls are TRBV4-2 and TRBJ2-2; D perhaps matches TRBD2 (6 bases). The CDR3 extends over 14 amino acids. CDR1 is LGHNA and CDR2 is YNFKEQ in the germline V gene. V lost 5 bases, J lost 5 bases, and 12 bases lay in between. CDR3: CASSSGGPTGELFF. CDR3 sequence (DNA): TGTGCCAGCAGCAGTGGAGGGCCGACCGGGGAGCTGTTTTTT.

The CDR3 is CASSLTRGLAGREQYF. The CDR3 DNA is TGTGCCAGCAGCTTAACCCGAGGACTAGCGGGACGTGAGCAGTACTTC. The chain recombines TRBV11-3 with TRBJ2-7; 12 nucleotides align to TRBD2. V was clipped by 2 bases and J by 7 bases; unmatched bases: 9. CDR1 and CDR2 (germline): SGHNT, YENEEA. The CDR3 is 16 residues long.

The chain has TRBV4-1 and TRBJ1-1, with D possibly TRBD1 on 6 matching bases. The CDR3 has 14 amino acids. The germline V and J ends were trimmed by 5 bases and 5 bases, with 15 bases remaining between them. Germline CDR1 and CDR2: MGHRA and YSYEKL. The CDR3 region has the DNA TGCGCCAGCAGCGTACAGGGTGGGCGAACTGAAGCTTTCTTT. Protein: CASSVQGGRTEAFF.

This clone was seen more than once but under ten times. The rearrangement joins TRBV14 to TRBJ2-7, with 7 bases that match TRBD2. The CDR3 loop spans 15 amino acids. V was clipped by 5 bases and J by 5 bases; unmatched bases: 12. CDR1 is SGHDN and CDR2 is FVKESK in the germline V gene. CDR3 loop: CASSSRGRRTDEQYF. CDR3 bases: TGTGCCAGCAGCTCTCGCGGGAGAAGGACCGACGAGCAGTACTTC. The full variable domain, in which reference TRBV14 and TRBJ2-7 provide the parts outside the CDR3, is EAGVTQFPSHSVIEKGQTVTLRCDPISGHDNLYWYRRVMGKEIKFLLHFVKESKQDESGMPNNRFLAERTGGTYSTLKVQPAELEDSGVYFCASSSRGRRTDEQYFGPGTRLTVT.

This clone appeared a few times. This chain joins TRBV9 and TRBJ2-3; D unclear. The ends were cut back, 0 bases at V and 7 bases at J, with 12 bases in the middle. Germline V CDR1 and CDR2: SGDLS, YYNGEE. CDR3 length equals 14 residues. The chain's CDR3 is CASSVGLGANTQYF. The CDR3 DNA is TGTGCCAGCAGCGTAGGTCTAGGAGCCAATACGCAGTATTTT.

The chain is built from TRBV9 and TRBJ1-6, with D possibly matching TRBD1 (5 bases). The V gene's germline CDR1 is SGDLS and CDR2 YYNGEE. Trimming took off 3 bases at V and 7 bases at J, with 11 bases between the two ends. The CDR3 extends over 14 amino acids. The CDR3 region has the DNA TGTGCCAGCAGCGGGGACCGAATAAATTCACCCCTCCACTTT. Its protein is CASSGDRINSPLHF.

This clone was seen only a few times. This sequence joins TRBV4-3 and TRBJ2-5; no reliable D call. The J call may be in error: the DNA end matches TRBJ2-7 better. This CDR3 contains 13 residues. Germline V gene lookup returns CDR1 LGHNA and CDR2 YSLEER. The chain's CDR3 is CASSQVDSYEQYF. The CDR3 region has the DNA TGCGCCAGCAGCCAAGTAGACTCCTACGAGCAGTACTTC.

This clone came up many times. The chain has TRBV30 and TRBJ2-5; TRBD2 is a possible D gene (5 bases). Trimming shortened V by 3 bases and J by 6 bases, and 14 bases separated the two germline ends. The CDR3 totals 13 residues. The germline V gene has CDR1 GTSNPN and CDR2 SVGIG (reference sequence). The CDR3 sequence is CAWRWAAGKTQYF. The CDR3 nucleotides read TGTGCCTGGAGATGGGCAGCCGGGAAGACCCAGTACTTC.

CDR3 in DNA: TGTGCCAGCAGTCCGGACCGGGTACGCACTGAAGCTTTCTTT. This sequence encodes CASSPDRVRTEAFF. The rearrangement uses TRBV6-5 and TRBJ1-1; no clear D. The CDR3 consists of 14 residues. Germline V gene sequence: CDR1 MNHEY, CDR2 SVGAGI. Trimming took off 5 bases at V and 4 bases at J, with 14 bases between the two ends.

The genes are TRBV7-6 and TRBJ2-3, with 10 bases aligning to TRBD2. Germline V lookup: CDR1 SGHVS, CDR2 FNYEAQ. CDR3 size: 19 residues. Trimming cost V 5 bases and J 0 bases; bases outside gene matches: 14. CDR3 sequence (DNA): TGTGCCAGCAGCCCCCGGCTAGCGGGGGCCTCTACTAGCACAGATACGCAGTATTTT. It specifies CASSPRLAGASTSTDTQYF. Filled out from reference TRBV7-6 and TRBJ2-3, the complete variable domain reads GAGVSQSPRYKVTKRGQDVALRCDPISGHVSLYWYRQALGQGPEFLTYFNYEAQQDKSGLPNDRFSAERPEGSISTLTIQRTEQRDSAMYRCASSPRLAGASTSTDTQYFGPGTRLTVL.

The V and J genes are TRBV19 and TRBJ2-1; 10 positions match TRBD2. This CDR3 is built from 15 residues. In germline, CDR1 is LNHDA, CDR2 SQIVND (reference sequence). With V trimmed by 6 bases and J by 8 bases, 10 bases remained unmatched. CDR3 nucleotides: TGTGCCAGTAGGTACTTAGCGGGAGGATCGGATGAGCAGTTCTTC. Translated: CASRYLAGGSDEQFF.

This clone appeared a few times. This sequence joins TRBV5-4 and TRBJ2-5; D is perhaps TRBD1 (6 bases). V was pared by 5 bases and J by 1 base, with 12 bases between. Germline CDR1 is SGHNT and CDR2 is YYREEE (reference sequence). The CDR3 is 14 amino acids. In nucleotides, the CDR3 is TGTGCCAGCAGTACACAGGGCCCCCAAGAGACCCAGTACTTC. Its translation: CASSTQGPQETQYF.

In its sample, this clone was seen a few times. The J gene is TRBJ2-5, the V gene TRBV5-1, with 8 bases fitting TRBD2. The CDR3 totals 15 residues. Germline CDR1 reads SGHRS; CDR2 reads YFSETQ. Germline trimming cut 2 bases from V and 1 base from J; bases unmatched to any gene: 4. The CDR3 coding sequence is TGCGCCAGCAGCTTTACCGGGACTAGCCAAGAGACCCAGTACTTC. Encoded protein: CASSFTGTSQETQYF.

This clone occurred a few times. CDR3 sequence (DNA): TGTGCCAGCAGAAAACAGGGACAGAGCATGAACACTGAAGCTTTCTTT. Its translation: CASRKQGQSMNTEAFF. The chain has TRBV7-9 and TRBJ1-1, with 7 bases lining up with TRBD1. V trimming: 6 bases; J trimming: 0 bases; junction bases outside the gene matches: 10. The CDR3 is 16 residues long. Germline lookup yields CDR1 SEHNR and CDR2 FQNEAQ (reference sequence).

The chain uses TRBV4-1 and TRBJ2-4, with 11 bases aligning to TRBD2. CDR3 length equals 18 residues. From germline, CDR1 is MGHRA and CDR2 YSYEKL. The J segment lost 6 bases and the V segment lost 0 bases, leaving 10 bases of the junction unmatched. The CDR3 region is CASSQDRGTSGLGNIQYF. The CDR3 nucleotides read TGCGCCAGCAGCCAAGACCGTGGGACTAGCGGCTTGGGAAACATTCAGTACTTC.

The gene calls are TRBV5-1 and TRBJ2-3; TRBD2 is a possible D gene (5 bases). Trimming took 0 bases from V and 4 from J, leaving 9 bases between them. In germline, CDR1 is SGHRS, CDR2 YFSETQ. The CDR3 runs 14 residues. The CDR3 nucleotides are TGCGCCAGCAGCTTGGTAAGCGGCCCAGATACGCAGTATTTT. The encoded protein is CASSLVSGPDTQYF.

The J gene is TRBJ2-3, the V gene TRBV2; no firm D call. The CDR3 contains 13 residues. Trimming stripped 1 base from V and 7 bases from J, with 9 bases between. Germline assignment: CDR1 SNHLY and CDR2 FYNNEI. Written as DNA, the CDR3 is TGTGCCAGCAGTGAAGAGCAGACCAATACGCAGTATTTT. Translated, it gives CASSEEQTNTQYF.

This clone was observed a handful of times. The chain uses TRBV7-2 and TRBJ2-5, with a weak D call TRBD2 (5 bases). The V and J ends lost 0 bases and 5 bases respectively, with 10 bases between them. The CDR3 is 14 residues long. Germline V CDR1 and CDR2: SGHTA, FQGNSA. CDR3 nucleotide sequence: TGTGCCAGCAGCTTAGCGTCTAGCCTGGAGACCCAGTACTTC. This codes for CASSLASSLETQYF.

In its sample, this clone was seen a few times. The chain is built from TRBV30 and TRBJ1-2, with D hard to call. V was shortened by 8 bases and J by 4 bases, with 14 bases between the two germline ends. There are 12 residues in the CDR3. CDR1 GTSNPN and CDR2 SVGIG come from the germline V gene (reference sequence). CDR3: CASRRNIYGYTF. CDR3 in DNA: TGTGCCAGCCGGAGGAACATCTATGGCTACACCTTC.